Following are 22 T cell receptor beta chains from one sample sequenced in a study of T-cell memory formation after mild COVID-19. Each CDR3 protein is one row after TCRdb ran MiXCR on the 5' RACE reads. Of about 470,000 distinct CDR3 sequences in the sample, around a sixth are singletons; the top ten hold approximately 13%. The sequencing sample was made of PBMCs or a T cell subset sorted from them (not recorded which). These receptors all stem from an adult woman who had mild COVID-19 (a few samples of this study predate the infection). Cell type and time point are not known.

This clonotype was counted only a few times. The V and J genes are TRBV5-1 and TRBJ1-2; no definite D call. Trimming pared 4 bases from V and 4 bases from J, leaving 8 bases between. CDR3 length: 12 amino acids. Germline V gives CDR1 SGHRS, CDR2 YFSETQ. The DNA for the CDR3 is TGCGCCAGCAGCGCGGGCCGCTATGGCTACACCTTC. Residues: CASSAGRYGYTF.

This clonotype was observed a handful of times. The chain carries TRBV7-2 and TRBJ2-1; TRBD2 matches 10 bases. CDR3 length equals 18 residues. Germline loops: CDR1 SGHTA, CDR2 FQGNSA. J was trimmed by 6 bases and V by 7 bases; bases with no gene match: 18. DNA of the CDR3: TGTGCCAGCAACCCTGCGGGTACTAGCGGGAAGGGGGGCAATGAGCAGTTCTTC. As protein: CASNPAGTSGKGGNEQFF.

V is TRBV24-1 and J is TRBJ2-5; D uncertain. There are 13 residues in the CDR3. From germline, CDR1 is KGHDR and CDR2 SFDVKD. Trimming took 2 bases from V and 5 from J, leaving 8 bases between them. CDR3 loop: CATSDWSAETQYF. The CDR3 nucleotides read TGTGCCACCAGTGATTGGTCAGCGGAGACCCAGTACTTC.

This clonotype was counted ten times or more. The chain couples TRBV4-3 to TRBJ2-1; 10 bases align to TRBD1. The CDR3 contains 16 residues. CDR1 LGHNA and CDR2 YSLEER come from the germline V gene. V shed 0 bases, J shed 9 bases, and the junction held 8 bases outside the gene matches. The CDR3 protein is CASSQERTGGLGEQFF. Here the CDR3 DNA reads TGCGCCAGCAGCCAAGAGAGGACAGGGGGACTTGGTGAGCAGTTCTTC.

This clonotype was counted between two and nine times. The chain recombines TRBV7-6 with TRBJ2-1, with 14 bases that match TRBD2. Germline CDR1 reads SGHVS; CDR2 reads FNYEAQ. The CDR3 is made up of 16 amino acids. V lost 1 base and J lost 7; bases outside the gene matches: 3. CDR3 bases: TGTGCCAGCAGCTTAGACGGACTAGCGGGAGGAAATGAGCAGTTCTTC. It specifies CASSLDGLAGGNEQFF.

The genes are TRBV7-3 and TRBJ2-5; D tentatively fits TRBD1 or TRBD2 (5 bases each). The CDR3 totals 13 residues. Trimming left V 2 bases short and J 6 bases short, with 10 bases between. Germline CDR1 is SGHTA and CDR2 is FQGTGA. The CDR3 DNA reads as TGTGCCAGCAGCTTAGAAGGGGAGAAGACCCAGTACTTC. Translated: CASSLEGEKTQYF.

This clonotype was recorded many times. The chain is built from TRBV9 and TRBJ2-1; 13 nucleotides line up with TRBD2. The germline V gene has CDR1 SGDLS and CDR2 YYNGEE. V trimming: 4 bases; J trimming: 9 bases; junction bases outside the gene matches: 7. The CDR3 has 15 residues. CDR3: CASSPRTSGSAEQFF. In DNA form, the CDR3 reads TGTGCCAGCAGCCCACGGACTAGCGGGAGTGCTGAGCAGTTCTTC.

The table lists this clonotype with a few counts. This chain connects TRBV12-3 or TRBV12-4 to TRBJ2-1, with TRBD2 as a possible D gene (5 bases). V was clipped by 5 bases and J by 5 bases, with 16 bases between them. This CDR3 has 15 amino acids. The CDR3: CASSKTSFGDNEQFF. The CDR3 nucleotides read TGTGCCAGCAGTAAAACTAGTTTCGGGGACAATGAGCAGTTCTTC.

This clonotype has only a few counts. The chain has TRBV3-1 and TRBJ1-4; D might be TRBD1 (5 bases). V gave up 4 bases and J gave up 4 bases, with 10 bases separating them. The germline V gene encodes CDR1 LGHDT and CDR2 YNNKEL (reference sequence). The CDR3 has 14 residues. Here the CDR3 DNA reads TGTGCCAGCAGCCGGCCAGGGTTTAATGAAAAACTGTTTTTT. The encoded protein is CASSRPGFNEKLFF.

In its sample, this clonotype was seen once. The rearrangement links TRBV3-1 to TRBJ2-7, with TRBD1 matching over 9 bases. V lost 1 base, J lost 5 bases, and 9 bases stayed unmatched. Germline CDR1 LGHDT, CDR2 YNNKEL (reference sequence). This CDR3 has 16 amino acids. The CDR3 protein is CASSQGAQGAINEQYF. CDR3 in DNA: TGTGCCAGCAGCCAAGGGGCACAGGGGGCTATCAACGAGCAGTACTTC.

This chain connects TRBV7-8 to TRBJ2-1; 7 bases line up with TRBD1. CDR3 size: 13 residues. Unmatched junction bases numbered 6, after V lost 6 bases and J lost 7 bases. Per the germline V gene, CDR1 is SGHVS and CDR2 is FQNEAQ. The CDR3 region is CASRIDRVNEQFF. The CDR3, as DNA: TGTGCCAGCAGGATCGACAGGGTTAATGAGCAGTTCTTC. The full variable domain, rest sourced from reference TRBV7-8 and TRBJ2-1, is GAGVSQSPRYKVAKRGQDVALRCDPISGHVSLFWYQQALGQGPEFLTYFQNEAQLDKSGLPSDRFFAERPEGSVSTLKIQRTQQEDSAVYLCASRIDRVNEQFFGPGTRLTVL.

The chain employs TRBV10-3 and TRBJ2-4; D unclear. The CDR3 sequence is 13 residues long. V lost 4 bases and J lost 5, with 9 bases in between. Germline V gene lookup returns CDR1 ENHRY and CDR2 SYGVKD. The CDR3, as DNA: TGTGCCATCAGTGGAACGAGCCAAAACATTCAGTACTTC. As protein: CAISGTSQNIQYF.

This clonotype has only a few counts. The rearrangement links TRBV24-1 to TRBJ2-5; D gene unclear. The length of the CDR3 is 11 residues. Trimming left V 4 bases short and J 7 bases short, with 6 bases between. The germline CDR1 and CDR2 sequences are KGHDR and SFDVKD. CDR3 loop: CATSDQRTQYF. Written as DNA, the CDR3 is TGTGCCACCAGTGACCAACGGACCCAGTACTTC.

The rearrangement links TRBV7-9 to TRBJ1-4; 7 positions match TRBD1. Per the germline V gene, CDR1 is SEHNR and CDR2 is FQNEAQ (reference sequence). CDR3 length: 13 amino acids. Germline trimming cut 7 bases from V and 2 bases from J; bases unmatched to any gene: 1. The CDR3 coding sequence is TGTGCCAGCACGGGACAGACTAATGAAAAACTGTTTTTT. It is translated as CASTGQTNEKLFF.

This chain uses TRBV25-1 with TRBJ2-3; 8 bases fit TRBD2. This CDR3 is built from 14 residues. V shed 6 bases and J 2 bases; nucleotides not matched to a gene: 4. Per germline, CDR1 MGHDK and CDR2 SYGVNS. Written as DNA, the CDR3 is TGTGCCAGCAGCCGGGAGGGTGTCACAGATACGCAGTATTTT. This gives the protein CASSREGVTDTQYF.

This sequence joins TRBV20-1 and TRBJ2-5; TRBD2 aligns across 11 bases. From germline, CDR1 is DFQATT and CDR2 SNEGSKA (reference sequence). The CDR3 sequence is 15 residues long. V was pared by 3 bases and J by 7 bases, with 10 bases of the junction left unmatched. In DNA, the CDR3 is TGCAGTGCTAGCATACCGGGACTAGCGGACGGGACCCAGTACTTC. Its translation is CSASIPGLADGTQYF.

The V call is TRBV18, the J call TRBJ2-1, with D tentatively TRBD1 (5 bases). The CDR3 runs to 15 residues. Germline V gives CDR1 KGHSH, CDR2 LQKENI. The V and J ends lost 6 bases and 5 bases respectively, with 17 bases between them. The CDR3 DNA reads TGTGCCAGCTCCCTGAGTGGGGCGAGACACAATGAGCAGTTCTTC. Translating gives CASSLSGARHNEQFF.

In this sample, this clonotype turned up a few times. The chain combines TRBV7-2 with TRBJ2-2; 12 bases are a match to TRBD1. Germline trimming cut 7 bases from V and 9 bases from J; bases unmatched to any gene: 12. Germline CDR1 is SGHTA and CDR2 is FQGNSA. The CDR3 length is 16 residues. The CDR3 protein is CASIPGDRGLARELFF. The CDR3 region has the DNA TGTGCCAGCATCCCTGGGGACAGGGGGCTAGCGAGGGAGCTGTTTTTT.

The gene calls are TRBV12-3 or TRBV12-4 and TRBJ1-1; tentatively, D is TRBD1 (5 bases). With 5 bases removed from V and 1 base from J, the gap between germline ends came to 11 bases. The CDR3 extends over 14 amino acids. Here the CDR3 DNA reads TGTGCCAGCAGTCCGGGACGGCAGAACACTGAAGCTTTCTTT. This codes for CASSPGRQNTEAFF.

This clonotype has a handful of counts. The V and J genes are TRBV19 and TRBJ2-1; 7 nucleotides line up with TRBD2. From germline, CDR1 is LNHDA and CDR2 SQIVND (reference sequence). With V trimmed by 0 bases and J by 7 bases, 3 bases remained unmatched. CDR3 length: 14 amino acids. For the CDR3, the DNA is TGTGCCAGTAGTATAGATCAGGGAGGGAATGAGCAGTTCTTC. Translation: CASSIDQGGNEQFF.

The chain uses TRBV4-2 and TRBJ2-2; D may be TRBD1 (5 bases). Germline CDR1 reads LGHNA; CDR2 reads YNFKEQ. V shed 4 bases and J shed 6 bases, with 6 bases lying between them. The CDR3 is 12 residues long. The CDR3 region has the DNA TGTGCCAGCAGCCGGGGCCCCGGGGAGCTGTTTTTT. Translation: CASSRGPGELFF.

This clonotype was counted once. CDR3 DNA: TGTGCCAGCGGACAGTACATGAACACTGAAGCTTTCTTT. Amino acids: CASGQYMNTEAFF. The chain combines TRBV7-9 with TRBJ1-1, with a possible D match to TRBD1 (6 bases). This CDR3 comprises 13 residues. The germline V and J ends were trimmed by 8 bases and 0 bases, with 10 bases remaining between them. Germline loops: CDR1 SEHNR, CDR2 FQNEAQ (reference sequence).